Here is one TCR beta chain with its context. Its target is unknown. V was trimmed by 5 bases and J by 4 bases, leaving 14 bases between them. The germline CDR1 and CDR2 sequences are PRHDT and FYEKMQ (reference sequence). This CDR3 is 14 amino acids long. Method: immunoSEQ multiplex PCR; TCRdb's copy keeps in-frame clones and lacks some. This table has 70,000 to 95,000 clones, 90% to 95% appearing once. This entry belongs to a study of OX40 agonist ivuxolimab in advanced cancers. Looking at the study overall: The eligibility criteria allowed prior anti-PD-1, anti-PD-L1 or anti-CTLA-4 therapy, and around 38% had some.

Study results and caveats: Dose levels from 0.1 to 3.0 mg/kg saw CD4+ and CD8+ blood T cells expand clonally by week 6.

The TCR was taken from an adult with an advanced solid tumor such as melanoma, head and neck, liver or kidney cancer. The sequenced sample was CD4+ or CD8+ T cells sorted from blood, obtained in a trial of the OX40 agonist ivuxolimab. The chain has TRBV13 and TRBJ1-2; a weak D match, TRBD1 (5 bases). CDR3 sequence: CASSPPTGLYGYTF. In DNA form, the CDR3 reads TGTGCCAGCAGCCCACCAACAGGCCTCTATGGCTACACCTTC. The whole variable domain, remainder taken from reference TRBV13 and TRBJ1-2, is AAGVIQSPRHLIKEKRETATLKCYPIPRHDTVYWYQQGPGQDPQFLISFYEKMQSDKGSIPDRFSAQQFSDYHSELNMSSLELGDSALYFCASSPPTGLYGYTFGSGTRLTVV.